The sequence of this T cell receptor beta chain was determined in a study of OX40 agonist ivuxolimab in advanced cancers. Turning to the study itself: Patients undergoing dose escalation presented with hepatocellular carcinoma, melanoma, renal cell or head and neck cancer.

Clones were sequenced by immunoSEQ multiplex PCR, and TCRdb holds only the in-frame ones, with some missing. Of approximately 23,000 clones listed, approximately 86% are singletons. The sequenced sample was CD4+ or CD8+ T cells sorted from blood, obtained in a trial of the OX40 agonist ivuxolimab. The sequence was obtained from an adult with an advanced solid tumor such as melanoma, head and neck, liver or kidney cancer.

The CDR3 region has the DNA TGTGCTGCAGGGGGAGCTGAAGCTTTCTTT. Encoded protein: CAAGGAEAFF. The chain is built from TRBV19 and TRBJ1-1; 7 bases map to TRBD1. Germline V CDR1 and CDR2: LNHDA, SQIVND (reference sequence). The CDR3 is made up of 10 amino acids.